The 19 T cell receptor beta chains given below trace back to one sample, sequenced in a study of blood T cell repertoires in COVID-19. This table comes from immunoSEQ multiplex PCR, and its TCRdb copy is limited to in-frame clones, with some not included. The sample includes some 120,000 clones, approximately 84% of them seen just once. Sequences were obtained from peripheral blood. These receptors all stem from a woman aged 55-69 years with acute or convalescent COVID-19.

This clone was observed a handful of times. V usage is TRBV6-5 and J usage is TRBJ1-6; no definite D call. Trimming removed 6 bases at V and 6 bases at J, with 6 bases between. This CDR3 has 12 residues. Germline assignment: CDR1 MNHEY and CDR2 SVGAGI. The CDR3 loop reads CASRSPNSPLHF. Written as DNA, the CDR3 is TGTGCCAGCAGATCTCCTAATTCACCCCTCCACTTT.

The table lists this clone with a count of one. The chain couples TRBV7-9 to TRBJ2-2; D not certain. V lost 5 bases and J lost 7, with 8 bases in between. The CDR3 runs to 12 residues. Germline-derived CDR1 and CDR2 are SEHNR and FQNEAQ (reference sequence). Here the CDR3 reads CASSLSYGELFF. DNA of the CDR3: TGTGCCAGCAGCCTCTCGTACGGGGAGCTGTTTTTT.

The chain is built from TRBV15 and TRBJ1-5; the D is unclear. The CDR3 length is 13 residues. V lost 6 bases to trimming and J lost 5 bases, with 11 bases between them. Germline CDR1 LNHNV, CDR2 YYDKDF (reference sequence). The CDR3 DNA reads TGTGCCACCAGTCGGTTTGTAGATCAGCCCCAGCATTTT. It encodes CATSRFVDQPQHF.

The chain links TRBV30 to TRBJ1-1; D possibly corresponds to TRBD1 (6 bases). Germline CDR1 and CDR2: GTSNPN and SVGIG (reference sequence). V was pared by 6 bases and J by 8 bases, with 13 bases between. The length of the CDR3 is 11 residues. CDR3: CACRPGTEAFF. The CDR3 DNA is TGTGCCTGCAGGCCTGGGACAGAAGCTTTCTTT. Together with reference TRBV30 and TRBJ1-1, the CDR3 gives the full variable domain: SQTIHQWPATLVQPVGSPLSLECTVEGTSNPNLYWYRQAAGRGLQLLFYSVGIGQISSEVPQNLSASRPQDRQFILSSKKLLLSDSGFYLCACRPGTEAFFGQGTRLTVV.

V usage is TRBV10-2 and J usage is TRBJ1-1; possibly TRBD1 for D (5 bases). The V and J ends lost 6 bases and 4 bases respectively, with 24 bases between them. There are 17 residues in the CDR3. CDR1 is WSHSY and CDR2 is SAAADI in the germline V gene. The CDR3 here is CASRGQGQGKPVTEAFF. CDR3 nucleotide sequence: TGCGCCAGCAGGGGGCAAGGGCAGGGAAAGCCGGTCACTGAAGCTTTCTTT.

This chain links TRBV24-1 with TRBJ1-2; possible D gene TRBD1, 6 bases. Germline V gives CDR1 KGHDR, CDR2 SFDVKD. The CDR3 extends over 13 amino acids. V was shortened by 4 bases and J by 4 bases, with 9 bases between the two germline ends. The CDR3 bases are TGTGCCACCAGTGACCTAGGGGGCTATGGCTACACCTTC. It translates to CATSDLGGYGYTF.

CDR3 amino acids: CATSGRQLNTEAFF. Written as DNA, the CDR3 is TGTGCCACCAGCGGAAGACAGCTGAACACTGAAGCTTTCTTT. J is TRBJ1-1 and V is TRBV15, with a weak D call TRBD1 (5 bases). CDR3 length equals 14 residues. Germline V gene lookup returns CDR1 LNHNV and CDR2 YYDKDF (reference sequence). The ends were cut back, 5 bases at V and 0 bases at J, with 10 bases in the middle.

This clone appeared a single time. The CDR3 loop reads CASSLGLWGGNTIYF. Here the CDR3 DNA reads TGTGCCAGCAGCTTGGGTTTATGGGGCGGAAACACCATATATTTT. The chain joins TRBV5-6 to TRBJ1-3, with D perhaps TRBD1 (5 bases). V lost 0 bases to trimming and J lost 4 bases, with 11 bases between them. In germline, CDR1 is SGHDT, CDR2 YYEEEE. The CDR3 runs to 15 residues.

The V gene is TRBV7-9, the J gene TRBJ2-7, with TRBD2 matching 7 bases. The CDR3 runs to 14 residues. Unmatched junction bases numbered 8, after V lost 4 bases and J lost 5 bases. CDR1 SEHNR and CDR2 FQNEAQ come from the germline V gene (reference sequence). CDR3: CASSSRLAHNEQYV. CDR3 nucleotides: TGTGCCAGCAGCTCTAGACTAGCTCACAACGAGCAGTACGTC.

This clone was recorded a few times. This chain connects TRBV5-4 to TRBJ2-2; TRBD1 matches at 11 bases. Looked up from germline, CDR1 is SGHNT and CDR2 is YYREEE (reference sequence). J lost 5 bases, V lost 5 bases, and 5 bases had no gene match. There are 15 residues in the CDR3. Here the CDR3 reads CASRSGQGVTGELFF. In DNA form, the CDR3 reads TGTGCCAGCAGGTCGGGACAGGGGGTTACCGGGGAGCTGTTTTTT.

V usage is TRBV18 and J usage is TRBJ1-6; maybe TRBD1 (5 bases). The V and J ends lost 3 bases and 8 bases respectively, with 14 bases between them. Germline loops: CDR1 KGHSH, CDR2 LQKENI. The length of the CDR3 is 15 residues. The CDR3 reads CASSPAQARDSPLHF. CDR3 nucleotides: TGTGCCAGCTCACCTGCACAGGCTCGGGATTCACCCCTCCACTTT.

V usage is TRBV9 and J usage is TRBJ1-2; D may be TRBD1 (6 bases). The CDR3 runs 13 residues. V shed 0 bases and J shed 6 bases, with 9 bases lying between them. Germline V gene data show CDR1 as SGDLS and CDR2 as YYNGEE. CDR3 DNA sequence: TGTGCCAGCAGCGTAGCAGGGGAGCATGGCTACACCTTC. It is translated as CASSVAGEHGYTF.

The count of this clone is one. V usage is TRBV5-1 and J usage is TRBJ1-6; TRBD1 agrees at 7 bases. This CDR3 has 14 amino acids. V lost 6 bases to trimming and J lost 10 bases; unmatched junction nucleotides: 10. Germline V gives CDR1 SGHRS, CDR2 YFSETQ. CDR3 coding DNA: TGCGCCAGCACCACTTTTGAGGGGGCCTCACCCCTCCACTTT. Translating gives CASTTFEGASPLHF.

The genes are TRBV24-1 and TRBJ2-1, with 10 bases identical to TRBD2. This CDR3 contains 16 residues. J was trimmed by 8 bases and V by 3 bases; bases with no gene match: 9. Germline V gene sequence: CDR1 KGHDR, CDR2 SFDVKD. The CDR3 bases are TGTGCCACCAGTGATCCAAGCGGGGGGGCCGCGGATGAGCAGTTCTTC. This codes for CATSDPSGGAADEQFF.

A single count supports this clone. The chain couples TRBV18 to TRBJ2-3; TRBD2 aligns across 10 bases. After removal of 5 bases from V and 4 bases from J, the junction contained 6 bases not matched to a gene. CDR3 size: 15 residues. Germline assignment: CDR1 KGHSH and CDR2 LQKENI. CDR3 sequence reads: CASSDPSGGPDTQYF. The CDR3 DNA sequence: TGTGCCAGCTCAGATCCTAGCGGGGGTCCAGATACGCAGTATTTT.

The chain is built from TRBV19 and TRBJ1-1, with unresolved D. The CDR3 extends over 13 amino acids. The ends were cut back, 6 bases at V and 0 bases at J, with 8 bases in the middle. Germline V lookup: CDR1 LNHDA, CDR2 SQIVND (reference sequence). This chain's CDR3 is CASRYSLNTEAFF. The CDR3 DNA reads as TGTGCCAGTAGGTACAGTTTGAACACTGAAGCTTTCTTT.

The chain carries TRBV5-6 and TRBJ2-7; the match to TRBD1 covers 9 bases. This CDR3 spans 17 amino acids. Trimming removed 5 bases from V and 4 bases from J; junction bases left unmatched: 16. Per germline, CDR1 SGHDT and CDR2 YYEEEE. CDR3 protein: CASRSRVRDRAQYEQYV. For the CDR3, the DNA is TGTGCCAGCAGATCCCGGGTGAGGGACAGGGCTCAATACGAGCAGTACGTC.

The chain is built from TRBV18 and TRBJ1-5, with D hard to call. V shed 2 bases and J shed 9 bases, with 8 bases lying between them. The germline V gene encodes CDR1 KGHSH and CDR2 LQKENI. The CDR3 loop spans 12 amino acids. CDR3 protein: CASSPISGPQHF. The CDR3 DNA follows: TGTGCCAGCTCACCAATTTCGGGGCCCCAGCATTTT.

The chain couples TRBV27 to TRBJ2-4, with D unclear. Germline loops: CDR1 MNHEY, CDR2 SMNVEV (reference sequence). V was shortened by 6 bases and J by 0 bases, with 21 bases between the two germline ends. The CDR3 is made up of 18 amino acids. Written as DNA, the CDR3 is TGTGCCAGCAGCCCATCTCCCGGGTCCTCCTTAGCCAAAAACATTCAGTACTTC. Its translation: CASSPSPGSSLAKNIQYF.